A single T cell receptor (beta chain) is shown here with its context. No antigen is known for it. The sample is drawn from a study of long-term antiretroviral therapy in people with HIV. At the survey level, the v3.0 immunoSEQ assay was run. Measured with immunoSEQ multiplex PCR; TCRdb has only the in-frame clones, and not every one. In the table there are 15,000 to 20,000 clones, about 80% of which are singletons. V was cut by 4 bases and J by 7 bases, with 11 bases left in between. This CDR3 has 12 residues. Germline V CDR1 and CDR2: SGHRS, YFSETQ. Points from the study as a whole: Blood was collected between the mid-2000s and the late 2010s, possibly under older ART regimens. Clones that had undergone expansion before ART dominated the repertoire at all time points. Comparison with controls showed narrower CDR3 length ranges in HIV repertoires.

This receptor was identified in a woman in her forties or fifties with HIV. Specimen: unsorted PBMCs, collected 0.5 years before starting antiretroviral therapy. The rearrangement joins TRBV5-1 to TRBJ1-2; no firm D call. CDR3 residues: CASSPGNRGYTF. DNA of the CDR3: TGCGCCAGCAGCCCCGGAAACCGTGGCTACACCTTC.